What follows are 25 T cell receptor beta chains derived from one specimen sequenced in a study of Ad26.COV2.S vaccination and SARS-CoV-2 variants. As for treatment: roughly 18 received Ad26.COV2.S at low or high dose, single or two shots; about 5 received placebo; per-sample allocation not given. Material that was analyzed had been drawn on day 63 after the first vaccine or placebo injection. Sequenced by immunoSEQ multiplex PCR; TCRdb stores in-frame clones only, minus some. The profile shows hundreds of thousands of clones, around nine tenths of them singletons. The material was peripheral blood, obtained in a trial of Ad26.COV2.S vaccine versus placebo. The receptors originated from a person aged 18-60 years who received the Ad26.COV2.S COVID-19 vaccine or a placebo.

This chain uses TRBV4-3 with TRBJ2-1, with D possibly matching TRBD2 (5 bases). V was cut by 2 bases and J by 0 bases, with 8 bases left in between. CDR3 length: 15 residues. CDR1 is LGHNA, CDR2 YSLEER, per germline. DNA of the CDR3: TGCGCCAGCAGCCAAACCCGGGACTCCTACAATGAGCAGTTCTTC. Amino acid sequence: CASSQTRDSYNEQFF.

V gene TRBV6-2 or TRBV6-3 combines with J gene TRBJ1-5, with 8 nucleotides matching TRBD1. CDR3 length: 15 residues. Germline V CDR1 and CDR2: MNHEY, SVGEGT. V lost 3 bases to trimming and J lost 9 bases; unmatched junction nucleotides: 10. CDR3 sequence (DNA): TGTGCCAGCAGTTATACGGGACAGGCCGGGGGGCCCCAGCATTTT. Its translation is CASSYTGQAGGPQHF.

The chain links TRBV24-1 to TRBJ2-7; D might be TRBD2 (7 bases). Germline loops: CDR1 KGHDR, CDR2 SFDVKD. CDR3 length equals 17 residues. Trimming removed 0 bases at V and 0 bases at J, with 14 bases between. The chain's CDR3 is CATSDLQGGGVSYEQYF. DNA of the CDR3: TGTGCCACCAGTGATTTGCAGGGCGGGGGCGTCTCCTACGAGCAGTACTTC.

The CDR3 DNA reads TGTGCCAGCAGCCAAGGGGGTGGGCAGCGGATTTACGAGCAGTACTTC. Its protein is CASSQGGGQRIYEQYF. The genes are TRBV3-1 (or the pseudogene TRBV3-2) and TRBJ2-7; tentative D call: TRBD2 (5 bases). Germline V lookup: CDR1 LGHDT, CDR2 YNNKEL (reference sequence). Trimming removed 1 base from V and 4 bases from J, with 17 bases in between. The CDR3 length is 16 residues.

This clone was detected only a few times. V gene TRBV7-9 combines with J gene TRBJ2-7; perhaps TRBD2 as D (6 bases). Germline V gene lookup returns CDR1 SEHNR and CDR2 FQNEAQ (reference sequence). The CDR3 is 14 amino acids. Trimming stripped 5 bases from V and 6 bases from J, with 17 bases between. CDR3 sequence: CASSPPGRFGEQYF. The CDR3 region has the DNA TGTGCCAGCAGCCCGCCGGGGAGGTTTGGCGAGCAGTACTTC.

The chain uses TRBV5-8 and TRBJ2-6; D gene uncertain. The CDR3 loop spans 18 amino acids. V lost 4 bases, J lost 0 bases, and 17 bases lay in between. Germline V gives CDR1 SGHTS, CDR2 YDEGEE. CDR3 sequence reads: CASSASGPVISGANVLTF. CDR3 nucleotides: TGTGCCAGCAGCGCCTCGGGTCCTGTTATCTCTGGGGCCAACGTCCTGACTTTC.

The rearrangement joins TRBV30 to TRBJ2-7; D assignment may be TRBD1 or TRBD2 (5 bases each). Germline V lookup: CDR1 GTSNPN, CDR2 SVGIG (reference sequence). Trimming removed 5 bases from V and 2 bases from J, with 16 bases in between. The CDR3 runs 14 residues. CDR3 in amino acids: CAWGPGRRAYEQYF. Written as DNA, the CDR3 is TGTGCCTGGGGACCGGGACGGAGAGCCTACGAGCAGTACTTC.

The chain carries TRBV5-1 and TRBJ2-7; 10 bases agree with TRBD2. Germline CDR1 is SGHRS and CDR2 is YFSETQ. The CDR3 has 15 amino acids. V shed 5 bases and J 5 bases; nucleotides not matched to a gene: 10. The CDR3 nucleotides read TGCGCCAGCAGTGTTAGCGGGAGGATTGGCCACGAGCAGTACTTC. Translating gives CASSVSGRIGHEQYF.

This clone came up once. The gene calls are TRBV5-1 and TRBJ2-1, with TRBD2 as a possible D gene (5 bases). V dropped 4 bases and J dropped 0 bases, with 14 bases sitting between them. The length of the CDR3 is 16 residues. Germline loops: CDR1 SGHRS, CDR2 YFSETQ. For the CDR3, the DNA is TGCGCCAGCAGCCTAGGAGCGGTGAGCTCCTACAATGAGCAGTTCTTC. Amino acids: CASSLGAVSSYNEQFF.

V usage is TRBV5-1 and J usage is TRBJ2-1; the match to TRBD2 covers 14 bases. This CDR3 has 17 amino acids. Germline values: CDR1 SGHRS, CDR2 YFSETQ. The trim removed 5 bases at V and 3 bases at J, leaving 7 bases unmatched. CDR3 loop: CASRPGTSGSLYNEQFF. The DNA for the CDR3 is TGCGCCAGCAGACCCGGGACTAGCGGGAGTCTCTACAATGAGCAGTTCTTC. The complete variable domain, with remaining parts taken from reference TRBV5-1 and TRBJ2-1, reads KAGVTQTPRYLIKTRGQQVTLSCSPISGHRSVSWYQQTPGQGLQFLFEYFSETQRNKGNFPGRFSGRQFSNSRSEMNVSTLELGDSALYLCASRPGTSGSLYNEQFFGPGTRLTVL.

V gene TRBV21-1 combines with J gene TRBJ2-3; the D call in the table, TRBD1, was not verified against the DNA. TRBV21-1 is an annotated pseudogene. The CDR3 has 18 amino acids. CDR3 bases: TGTGCCAGCAGCAAAGCTGGGGACAGGGGGCCCTTCACAGATACGCAGTATTTT. This gives the protein CASSKAGDRGPFTDTQYF.

The rearrangement joins TRBV7-9 to TRBJ2-5; 10 bases align to TRBD2. Germline V gives CDR1 SEHNR, CDR2 FQNEAQ (reference sequence). Losses at the gene ends were 5 bases for V and 5 bases for J; bases not matched to a gene: 11. The CDR3 runs 16 residues. Written as DNA, the CDR3 is TGTGCCAGCAGCCGACTAGCGGGCCCCTTGGGGGAGACCCAGTACTTC. Translated: CASSRLAGPLGETQYF.

The CDR3 region is CASSSPDSGEQYF. CDR3 nucleotides: TGCGCCAGCAGCTCGCCCGACAGCGGCGAGCAGTACTTC. The rearrangement links TRBV5-1 to TRBJ2-7; D may be TRBD1 or TRBD2 (5 bases each). V shed 3 bases and J shed 6 bases, with 13 bases lying between them. CDR3 length equals 13 residues. The germline CDR1 and CDR2 sequences are SGHRS and YFSETQ. The whole variable domain, filled in from reference TRBV5-1 and TRBJ2-7, reads KAGVTQTPRYLIKTRGQQVTLSCSPISGHRSVSWYQQTPGQGLQFLFEYFSETQRNKGNFPGRFSGRQFSNSRSEMNVSTLELGDSALYLCASSSPDSGEQYFGPGTRLTVT.

This chain uses TRBV7-8 with TRBJ2-3; TRBD2 agrees at 10 bases. J was trimmed by 4 bases and V by 5 bases; bases with no gene match: 18. The CDR3 totals 19 residues. CDR1 is SGHVS, CDR2 FQNEAQ, per germline. The chain's CDR3 is CASSPHPMSGRGGADTQYF. The CDR3 region has the DNA TGTGCCAGCAGCCCACACCCCATGAGCGGGAGGGGTGGGGCAGATACGCAGTATTTT.

Concerning this clone: Within the sample, other DNA sequences also encode this same CDR3. The CDR3 DNA reads TGTGCCAGCTCACCTAACGGACAGGGCTATGGCTACACCTTC. Protein: CASSPNGQGYGYTF. This chain links TRBV18 with TRBJ1-2; TRBD1 matches at 8 bases. There are 14 residues in the CDR3. V was pared by 3 bases and J by 4 bases, with 4 bases of the junction left unmatched. CDR1 KGHSH and CDR2 LQKENI come from the germline V gene. Full variable domain (outside the CDR3, taken from reference TRBV18 and TRBJ1-2): NAGVMQNPRHLVRRRGQEARLRCSPMKGHSHVYWYRQLPEEGLKFMVYLQKENIIDESGMPKERFSAEFPKEGPSILRIQQVVRGDSAAYFCASSPNGQGYGYTFGSGTRLTVV.

The chain couples TRBV12-3 or TRBV12-4 to TRBJ2-5, with D hard to call. The V and J ends lost 3 bases and 5 bases respectively, with 7 bases between them. The CDR3 sequence is 12 residues long. This CDR3 reads CASSLARETQYF. The CDR3 coding sequence is TGTGCCAGCAGTTTGGCGCGGGAGACCCAGTACTTC.

The chain carries TRBV2 and TRBJ2-7, with 8 bases lining up with TRBD1. The CDR3 totals 15 residues. With 4 bases clipped from V and 3 bases from J, the junction kept 8 bases outside the gene matches. Germline CDR1 and CDR2: SNHLY and FYNNEI. The CDR3: CASSGGEQGDYEQYF. The CDR3 DNA reads as TGTGCCAGCAGTGGCGGGGAACAGGGGGACTACGAGCAGTACTTC.

The V and J genes are TRBV5-1 and TRBJ2-3; TRBD2 matches at 14 bases. The CDR3 has 17 residues. The V segment lost 1 base and the J segment 5 bases; nucleotides outside the gene matches: 6. CDR1 and CDR2 (germline): SGHRS, YFSETQ. Here the CDR3 DNA reads TGCGCCAGCAGCTTGCCGGGACTAGCGGGAGTGGAAGATACGCAGTATTTT. Its translation: CASSLPGLAGVEDTQYF.

This chain joins TRBV28 and TRBJ1-1; no clear D. The CDR3 is made up of 12 amino acids. Germline lookup yields CDR1 MDHEN and CDR2 SYDVKM. V was shortened by 6 bases and J by 8 bases, with 13 bases between the two germline ends. The CDR3 DNA reads as TGTGCCAGCAGGGCGGGCCTCACCGAAGCTTTCTTT. This codes for CASRAGLTEAFF.

The chain joins TRBV24-1 to TRBJ2-5; 7 nucleotides match TRBD1. V was clipped by 7 bases and J by 6 bases; unmatched bases: 7. CDR1 is KGHDR, CDR2 SFDVKD, per germline. The CDR3 has 13 residues. The CDR3 DNA reads as TGTGCCACCAGCGAGACAGGGCTGAAGACCCAGTACTTC. It yields the protein CATSETGLKTQYF.

The V gene is TRBV6-5, the J gene TRBJ2-1, with TRBD1 matching 9 bases. This CDR3 region has 15 residues. The V and J ends lost 4 bases and 7 bases, in that order; junction bases with no gene match: 8. CDR1 is MNHEY, CDR2 SVGAGI, per germline. In nucleotides, the CDR3 is TGTGCCAGCAGTTCCACAGGGGGCGCAAGGAATGAGCAGTTCTTC. This encodes CASSSTGGARNEQFF.

The V gene is TRBV16, the J gene TRBJ2-3; TRBD1 aligns across 9 bases. V was clipped by 0 bases and J by 5 bases; unmatched bases: 9. Germline values: CDR1 KGHSY, CDR2 FQNENV. There are 17 residues in the CDR3. The CDR3 spells CASSQSMGQGYIDTQYF. The CDR3 nucleotides read TGTGCCAGCAGCCAATCGATGGGACAGGGCTATATAGATACGCAGTATTTT. The variable domain in full, completed from reference TRBV16 and TRBJ2-3, reads GEEVAQTPKHLVRGEGQKAKLYCAPIKGHSYVFWYQQVLKNEFKFLISFQNENVFDETGMPKERFSAKCLPNSPCSLEIQATKLEDSAVYFCASSQSMGQGYIDTQYFGPGTRLTVL.

This clone occurred once. The rearrangement uses TRBV19 and TRBJ1-1; possible D gene TRBD1, 6 bases. Between the trimmed V and J ends, which lost 3 bases and 4 bases, there was a span of 15 bases. The CDR3 extends over 15 amino acids. In germline, CDR1 is LNHDA, CDR2 SQIVND (reference sequence). The chain's CDR3 is CASSIPSQGLTEAFF. The DNA for the CDR3 is TGTGCCAGTAGTATCCCCTCTCAGGGGCTCACTGAAGCTTTCTTT.

The J gene is TRBJ2-7, the V gene TRBV6-2 or TRBV6-3; D gene unclear. V was pared by 0 bases and J by 6 bases, with 18 bases between. CDR1 and CDR2 from the germline V gene are MNHEY and SVGEGT. The length of the CDR3 is 16 residues. The CDR3 reads CASSYSVGLELREQYF. The CDR3 bases are TGTGCCAGCAGTTACTCAGTAGGATTGGAACTACGCGAGCAGTACTTC.

The chain is built from TRBV7-9 and TRBJ2-5; maybe TRBD1 (5 bases). The CDR3 sequence is 15 residues long. Trimming removed 1 base from V and 1 base from J, with 10 bases in between. Looked up from germline, CDR1 is SEHNR and CDR2 is FQNEAQ (reference sequence). The CDR3 sequence is CASSLVGRGQETQYF. The CDR3 DNA reads TGTGCCAGCAGCTTAGTGGGTAGGGGCCAAGAGACCCAGTACTTC. Together with reference TRBV7-9 and TRBJ2-5, the CDR3 gives the full variable domain: DTGVSQNPRHKITKRGQNVTFRCDPISEHNRLYWYRQTLGQGPEFLTYFQNEAQLEKSRLLSDRFSAERPKGSFSTLEIQRTEQGDSAMYLCASSLVGRGQETQYFGPGTRLLVL.